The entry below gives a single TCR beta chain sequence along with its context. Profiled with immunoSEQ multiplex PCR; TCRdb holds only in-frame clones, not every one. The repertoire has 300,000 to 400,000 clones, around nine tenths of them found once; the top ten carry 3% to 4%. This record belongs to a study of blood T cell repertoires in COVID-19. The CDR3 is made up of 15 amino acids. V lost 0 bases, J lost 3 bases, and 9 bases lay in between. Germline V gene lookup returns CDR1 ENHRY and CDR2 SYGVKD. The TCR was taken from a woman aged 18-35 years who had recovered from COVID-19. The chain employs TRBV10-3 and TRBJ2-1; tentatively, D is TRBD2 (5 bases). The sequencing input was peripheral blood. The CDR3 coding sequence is TGTGCCATCAGTGAGTCGGGGAGCGTCTACAATGAGCAGTTCTTC. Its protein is CAISESGSVYNEQFF.